This T cell receptor (beta chain) came from a study of Ad26.COV2.S vaccination and SARS-CoV-2 variants. TCRdb keeps only in-frame clones here, not all; method: immunoSEQ multiplex PCR. The profile shows 300,000 to 400,000 clones, roughly 90% of them singletons. Noted treatment: about 20 received Ad26.COV2.S at low or high dose, single or two shots; roughly 5 received placebo; per-sample allocation not given. On day 63 after the first injection, vaccine and placebo recipients gave samples. This TCR was sampled from a person aged 18-60 years who received the Ad26.COV2.S COVID-19 vaccine or a placebo. Sequences were derived from peripheral blood, sampled in a trial of Ad26.COV2.S vaccine versus placebo.

The DNA of the CDR3 is TGTGCCATCAGTTCTCTCCATGAAAACACTGAAGCTTTCTTT. Protein sequence: CAISSLHENTEAFF. J is TRBJ1-1 and V is TRBV10-3; no clear D. This CDR3 region has 14 residues. Germline values: CDR1 ENHRY, CDR2 SYGVKD. V was clipped by 5 bases and J by 2 bases, with 12 bases between them.